The sequence of this TCR beta chain was determined in a study of T cell responses to AZD1222 COVID-19 vaccine. Study conclusions and caveats: White British donors predominated, females outnumbered males, and clonal diversity was possibly underestimated. CD4 TCRs covered the whole spike, strongest at regions 160-218 and 743-854.

TCRdb's table, derived via immunoSEQ multiplex PCR, lists solely in-frame clones and lacks some. This sample carries some 74,000 clones, 90% of them seen once, and the ten largest clones take around 1.5%. The V gene end was trimmed by 4 bases and the J gene end by 3 bases; junction bases not matched to a gene: 11. This CDR3 region has 15 residues. CDR1 SQVTM and CDR2 ANQGSEA come from the germline V gene. Comment on this clone: Its antigen is not known.

Second-dose groups at about 4 or about 12 weeks were pooled. The V call is TRBV29-1, the J call TRBJ1-2; 7 nucleotides line up with TRBD1. The sequences come from peripheral blood, collected 28 days after the second AZD1222 dose. This receptor was taken from an adult who received the AZD1222 COVID-19 vaccine. CDR3 bases: TGCAGCGTTGTACAGGGGCTGGGATTGGACTATGGCTACACCTTC. Its translation is CSVVQGLGLDYGYTF.